These T cell receptor beta chains were read from a single sample in a study of OX40 agonist ivuxolimab in advanced cancers. TCRdb's table, derived via immunoSEQ multiplex PCR, lists solely in-frame clones and lacks some. The data hold some 90,000 clones, with 87% observed a single time. The specimen comprised CD4+ or CD8+ T cells sorted from blood, sampled in a trial of the OX40 agonist ivuxolimab. These receptors originate from an adult with an advanced solid tumor such as melanoma, head and neck, liver or kidney cancer. Both conserved end residues are part of each CDR3. Each record gives: J gene, V gene, clone size, D gene, CDR3 DNA, CDR3 protein. A D gene is named only where the DNA matches it firmly. Expanded clones get a size class; other rows say once, few or many, or leave the size out.

TRBJ1-4 | TRBV10-3 | NA | NA | TGTGCCACCCAGGGAGAAGGGTACGAAAAACTGTTTTTT | CATQGEGYEKLFF
TRBJ2-5 | TRBV7-2 | NA | TRBD2 | TGTGCCAGCAGCTTAAGCGGGAGAAGTGAGACCCAGTACTTC | CASSLSGRSETQYF
TRBJ1-2 | TRBV5-1 | once | NA | TGCGCCAGCAGCACGGACAGCCCTAACTATGGCTACACCTTC | CASSTDSPNYGYTF
TRBJ1-3 | TRBV9 | NA | NA | TGTGCCAGCAGCACATCAGGAAACACCATATATTTT | CASSTSGNTIYF
TRBJ2-7 | TRBV23-1 | NA | NA | TGCGCCAGCAGCGGGACGGCCCGTTTGGTAGAGCGGTACTTC | CASSGTARLVERYF
TRBJ1-6 | TRBV30 | NA | TRBD1 | TGTGCCGGGAGATCGGACAGGTTTGGCTCACCCCTCCACTTT | CAGRSDRFGSPLHF
TRBJ2-1 | TRBV7-9 | NA | NA | TGTGCCAGCAGCTTTTTGTGGAGCGGTGAGCAGTTCTTC | CASSFLWSGEQFF
TRBJ1-2 | TRBV7-3 | NA | TRBD1 | TGTGCCAGCAGCGCGACAGGGTTTGGCTATGGCTACACCTTC | CASSATGFGYGYTF
TRBJ1-4 | TRBV5-1 | NA | TRBD1 | TGCGCCAGCAGCTTGGCGGGGACAGGGGAAGAAAAACTGTTTTTT | CASSLAGTGEEKLFF
TRBJ2-2 | TRBV14 | NA | NA | TGTGCCAGCAGCCAAGTACGGTACACCGGGGAGCTGTTTTTT | CASSQVRYTGELFF
TRBJ2-5 | TRBV10-3 | NA | TRBD2 | TGTGCCATCAGTGAGGGACTAGCGGGGACTGAGACCCAGTACTTC | CAISEGLAGTETQYF
TRBJ2-3 | TRBV7-2 | NA | TRBD2 | TGTGCCAGCAGCCCCAGACTAGCGGGAGTTGCAGATACGCAGTATTTT | CASSPRLAGVADTQYF
TRBJ2-5 | TRBV19 | NA | NA | TGTGCCAGTAGTATTAGGGACGGGCAAGAGACCCAGTACTTC | CASSIRDGQETQYF
TRBJ1-1 | TRBV9 | once | NA | TGTGCCAGCAGCGTAGTGGGGAGTACTGAAGCTTTCTTT | CASSVVGSTEAFF
TRBJ1-3 | TRBV5-1 | NA | NA | TGCGCCAGCAGCTTGGTACCGGACTCTGGAAACACCATATATTTT | CASSLVPDSGNTIYF
TRBJ1-5 | TRBV27 | NA | NA | TGTGCCAGCAGTCCCCAAGGGGCCAATCAGCCCCAGCATTTT | CASSPQGANQPQHF
TRBJ2-6 | TRBV11-2 | NA | NA | TGTGCCAGCAGCTTCGGGACATCTGGGGCCAACGTCCTGACTTTC | CASSFGTSGANVLTF
TRBJ2-5 | TRBV12-5 | NA | NA | TGTGCTAGTGGACCGGGACAAAGACAAGAGACCCAGTACTTC | CASGPGQRQETQYF
TRBJ2-2 | TRBV10-3 | NA | TRBD2 | TGTGCCATCACCGTGACTAGCGGGCGAGGGTCGAACACCGGGGAGCTGTTTTTT | CAITVTSGRGSNTGELFF
TRBJ2-6 | TRBV7-2 | NA | NA | TGTGCCAGCACAATCCAGAGCTCTGGGGCCAACGTCCTGACTTTC | CASTIQSSGANVLTF
TRBJ1-2 | TRBV6-5 | NA | NA | TGTGCCAGCAGTTTGACTAACTATGGCTACACCTTC | CASSLTNYGYTF
TRBJ2-1 | TRBV5-5 | NA | NA | TGTGCCAGCAGCCTGGGACTTGAGCAGTTCTTC | CASSLGLEQFF
TRBJ2-3 | TRBV5-4 | NA | NA | TGTGCCAGCAGCTTGGTACAATCTAGCACAGATACGCAGTATTTT | CASSLVQSSTDTQYF
TRBJ1-2 | TRBV5-1 | once | TRBD1 | TGCGCCAGCAGCTTTGGGACAGGGAACTATGGCTACACCTTC | CASSFGTGNYGYTF
TRBJ1-2 | TRBV11-2 | NA | NA | TGTGCCAGCAGCCCCCACGGCGTATATGGCTACACCTTC | CASSPHGVYGYTF
TRBJ2-1 | TRBV11-2 | many | NA | TGTGCCAGCAGCTTAGAACTAGGTGAGCAGTTCTTC | CASSLELGEQFF
TRBJ2-5 | TRBV6-1 | once | NA | TGTGCCAGCAGCTTTAAACGGGACGTGGCAGAGACCCAGTACTTC | CASSFKRDVAETQYF
TRBJ2-1 | TRBV5-4 | NA | NA | TGTGCCAGCAGCTCGGACAGTAATGAGCAGTTCTTC | CASSSDSNEQFF
TRBJ2-3 | TRBV4-3 | NA | TRBD2 | TGCGCCAGCAGCCAAGATACCCGGGGGAGCGGGAGGCCCACAGATACGCAGTATTTT | CASSQDTRGSGRPTDTQYF
TRBJ2-3 | TRBV11-3 | NA | NA | TGTGCCAGCAGCCTTCGACAGAGCACAGATACGCAGTATTTT | CASSLRQSTDTQYF
TRBJ2-2 | TRBV5-1 | NA | TRBD2 | TGCGCCAGCAGCTTTCGGACTAGCGGGAGTGGCACCGGGGAGCTGTTTTTT | CASSFRTSGSGTGELFF
TRBJ1-2 | TRBV18 | NA | NA | TGTGCCAGCTCAGGGTCGGACGGATTTAACTATGGCTACACCTTC | CASSGSDGFNYGYTF
TRBJ2-2 | TRBV28 | few | TRBD1 | TGTGCCAGCAGTTTGAACAGGGGGCGCGGCGGGGAGCTGTTTTTT | CASSLNRGRGGELFF
TRBJ2-5 | TRBV11-2 | once | NA | TGTGCCAGCAGCCTGCAGGGCAGGGGAGCAGAGACCCAGTACTTC | CASSLQGRGAETQYF
TRBJ1-1 | TRBV7-6 | once | TRBD1 | TGTGCCAGCAGCACCGGGACAGGGGGCATCTTGAACACTGAAGCTTTCTTT | CASSTGTGGILNTEAFF
TRBJ2-7 | TRBV5-1 | NA | NA | TGCGCCAGCAGGATCACGAGCTCCTACGAGCAGTACTTC | CASRITSSYEQYF
TRBJ2-2 | TRBV25-1 | NA | NA | TGTGCCAGCAGTTTACAAGGCGCTTTCACCGGGGAGCTGTTTTTT | CASSLQGAFTGELFF
TRBJ2-1 | TRBV18 | NA | NA | TGTGCCAGCTCACCACCGAGGGGGGAGGGCTACAATGAGCAGTTCTTC | CASSPPRGEGYNEQFF
TRBJ2-3 | TRBV10-3 | once | TRBD2 | TGTGCCATCAGTGAGGGCGCGGGAGGGGACACGCAGTATTTT | CAISEGAGGDTQYF
TRBJ2-1 | TRBV29-1 | NA | NA | TGCAGCGTTGAATTTAGTTGGGGTCTCTCCTACAATGAGCAGTTCTTC | CSVEFSWGLSYNEQFF
TRBJ1-2 | TRBV30 | NA | NA | TGTGCCTGGGCCCGACTCTATGGCTACACCTTC | CAWARLYGYTF
TRBJ1-2 | TRBV7-2 | NA | TRBD1 | TGTGCCAGCAGACCCGGGACAGGGGGAGGTATAGGAGGCTACACCTTC | CASRPGTGGGIGGYTF
TRBJ1-5 | TRBV7-6 | once | NA | TGTGCCAGCAGTCGTCCGGGCGGTGGCAATCAGCCCCAGCATTTT | CASSRPGGGNQPQHF
TRBJ1-1 | TRBV5-1 | NA | TRBD1 | TGCGCCAGCAGCAACCGGGACAGGGGTCTCTTCTCTGAAGCTTTCTTT | CASSNRDRGLFSEAFF
TRBJ2-7 | TRBV5-1 | NA | TRBD2 | TGCGCCAGCAGCTTGTCCGGGACTAGCCTCTACGAGCAGTACTTC | CASSLSGTSLYEQYF
TRBJ2-4 | TRBV2 | NA | NA | TGTGCCAGCAGTGAAGCGATAGGAGTCAACATTCAGTACTTC | CASSEAIGVNIQYF
TRBJ2-1 | TRBV30 | NA | TRBD2 | TGTGCCTGCCGTAGGACTAGCGGGAACAATGAGCAGTTCTTC | CACRRTSGNNEQFF
TRBJ2-6 | TRBV13 | NA | TRBD1 | TGTGCCAGCAGCCTCACCGGGACAGGTTCCTCTGGGGCCAACGTCCTGACTTTC | CASSLTGTGSSGANVLTF
TRBJ2-2 | TRBV5-1 | once | NA | TGCGCCAGCAGCTCTGAAGGGGCTCCGAACACCGGGGAGCTGTTTTTT | CASSSEGAPNTGELFF
TRBJ1-2 | TRBV6-4 | once | NA | TGTGCCAGCAGCGCCGACAGGACCAACTATGGCTACACCTTC | CASSADRTNYGYTF
TRBJ1-3 | TRBV5-1 | NA | TRBD1 | TGCGCCAGCAGCTCGGTGGACAGGATGGACACCATATATTTT | CASSSVDRMDTIYF
TRBJ1-2 | TRBV30 | NA | NA | TGTGCCTGGGGAATTTTACAGGGTACTAACTATGGCTACACCTTC | CAWGILQGTNYGYTF
TRBJ2-7 | TRBV5-8 | NA | TRBD1 | TGTGCCAGCAGCCTGGGGGACAGCTCCTACGAGCAGTACTTC | CASSLGDSSYEQYF
TRBJ2-3 | TRBV23-1 | NA | TRBD1 | TGCGCCAGCAGTCAATCCAGCCCTGGGACAGCCCAAACCCCAGATACGCAGTATTTT | CASSQSSPGTAQTPDTQYF
TRBJ2-3 | TRBV19 | NA | NA | TGTGCCAGTAGTATGGGATTAGATACGCAGTATTTT | CASSMGLDTQYF
TRBJ2-2 | TRBV19 | NA | NA | TGTGCCAGTAGTATCTGGGGTCCCGTGAACACCGGGGAGCTGTTTTTT | CASSIWGPVNTGELFF